This TCR beta chain originates from a study of blood T cell repertoires in COVID-19. CDR1 is KGHSH, CDR2 LQKENI, per germline. V lost 3 bases and J 3 bases, leaving 13 bases between the germline ends. The CDR3 totals 15 residues. Assay used: immunoSEQ multiplex PCR; TCRdb lists only in-frame clones, some missing. Here the sample spans approximately 50,000 clones, 65% to 90% being singletons. The V gene is TRBV18, the J gene TRBJ2-3; TRBD2 might be the D (7 bases). The sequencing input was peripheral blood. The receptor was isolated from a human donor in a cohort sampled during active COVID-19. The CDR3 region is CASSPGRGGTDTQYF. The CDR3 nucleotides are TGTGCCAGCTCACCTGGAAGGGGGGGAACAGATACGCAGTATTTT.